These 24 T cell receptor beta chains were all obtained from the same sample, sequenced in a study of response to subunit inactivated influenza vaccine. TCRdb fed the RT-PCR reads into MiXCR, producing one record per CDR3 protein. The table shows approximately 250,000 distinct CDR3 sequences, with over 9% occurring only once. Sequencing was performed on non-naive T cells sorted from PBMCs, taken 14 to 15 days before vaccination. The receptors come from a man aged 45-60 years who received an inactivated influenza vaccine.

This clonotype was recorded at least ten times. This rearrangement joins TRBV4-3 to TRBJ2-1; 11 nucleotides match TRBD2. In germline, CDR1 is LGHNA, CDR2 YSLEER. The CDR3 is 16 residues long. V was clipped by 0 bases and J by 7 bases; unmatched bases: 5. The CDR3 sequence is CASSQDVAGGRNEQFF. The CDR3 region has the DNA TGCGCCAGCAGCCAAGATGTAGCGGGGGGGCGTAATGAGCAGTTCTTC.

This clonotype appeared many times. This sequence joins TRBV25-1 and TRBJ1-1; D gene ambiguous. The V end was cut by 2 bases, the J end by 3 bases, with 13 bases between. CDR1 MGHDK and CDR2 SYGVNS come from the germline V gene. This CDR3 region has 15 residues. CDR3 protein: CASSEGWAPDTEAFF. CDR3 coding DNA: TGTGCCAGCAGTGAAGGGTGGGCGCCGGACACTGAAGCTTTCTTT. The full variable domain, in which reference TRBV25-1 and TRBJ1-1 provide the parts outside the CDR3, is EADIYQTPRYLVIGTGKKITLECSQTMGHDKMYWYQQDPGMELHLIHYSYGVNSTEKGDLSSESTVSRIRTEHFPLTLESARPSHTSQYLCASSEGWAPDTEAFFGQGTRLTVV.

This clonotype was seen only a few times. This rearrangement joins TRBV4-3 to TRBJ1-2; no clear D gene. CDR1 is LGHNA and CDR2 is YSLEER in the germline V gene. CDR3 length equals 13 residues. V dropped 0 bases and J dropped 3 bases, with 5 bases sitting between them. CDR3: CASSQDSYYGYTF. As DNA, the CDR3 is TGCGCCAGCAGCCAAGACAGCTACTATGGCTACACCTTC.

A few counts support this clonotype. The chain carries TRBV4-2 and TRBJ1-4, with D perhaps matching TRBD1 (5 bases). V was cut by 4 bases and J by 8 bases, with 11 bases left in between. The germline CDR1 and CDR2 sequences are LGHNA and YNFKEQ. The CDR3 is 13 residues long. DNA of the CDR3: TGTGCCAGCAGCCCACAGGCGAGGGAAAAACTGTTTTTT. Amino acids: CASSPQAREKLFF.

V and J are TRBV29-1 and TRBJ1-1; D ambiguous. CDR1 is SQVTM, CDR2 ANQGSEA, per germline. V was cut by 6 bases and J by 4 bases, with 12 bases left in between. This CDR3 is built from 12 residues. CDR3 DNA sequence: TGCAGCGTCTGTAGGGCCCCCACTGAAGCTTTCTTT. It translates to CSVCRAPTEAFF.

The chain uses TRBV10-3 and TRBJ2-1, with D hard to call. Trimming pared 6 bases from V and 5 bases from J, leaving 11 bases between. Germline assignment: CDR1 ENHRY and CDR2 SYGVKD. The CDR3 totals 13 residues. As DNA, the CDR3 is TGTGCCATCAGACAGAACGTTAACAATGAGCAGTTCTTC. Translated, it gives CAIRQNVNNEQFF.

This clonotype has ten or more counts. The chain employs TRBV28 and TRBJ1-2; possible D gene TRBD1, 5 bases. Germline CDR1 MDHEN, CDR2 SYDVKM. The CDR3 consists of 15 residues. V lost 5 bases, J lost 5 bases, and 18 bases lay in between. The CDR3 loop is CASSTVRRDVYGYTF. The CDR3 DNA follows: TGTGCCAGCAGTACCGTACGCAGGGATGTGTATGGCTACACCTTC.

This clonotype was counted many times. The chain joins TRBV4-3 to TRBJ2-4, with TRBD2 matching 10 bases. Trimming removed 4 bases from V and 7 bases from J; junction bases left unmatched: 10. This CDR3 is 16 amino acids long. Germline values: CDR1 LGHNA, CDR2 YSLEER. The DNA for the CDR3 is TGCGCCAGCAGCCGAACGATAGCGGGAGGTTCGAACATTCAGTACTTC. Encoded protein: CASSRTIAGGSNIQYF.

The chain carries TRBV12-3 or TRBV12-4 and TRBJ2-1; 9 bases line up with TRBD1. V was clipped by 7 bases and J by 1 base; unmatched bases: 5. This CDR3 has 15 residues. DNA for the CDR3: TGTGCCAGCACCCGGGGACAGGGATCCTACAATGAGCAGTTCTTC. It is translated as CASTRGQGSYNEQFF.

This clonotype showed up just a few times. The chain joins TRBV5-5 to TRBJ2-3; 7 bases line up with TRBD2. The germline CDR1 and CDR2 sequences are SGHKS and YYEKEE (reference sequence). After removal of 6 bases from V and 6 bases from J, the junction contained 10 bases not matched to a gene. The CDR3 runs 14 residues. CDR3 sequence (DNA): TGTGCCAGCACCTCTGCGGGAGTGAGGGATACGCAGTATTTT. Translated, it gives CASTSAGVRDTQYF.

A few counts support this clonotype. This sequence joins TRBV5-1 and TRBJ2-1; no reliable D call. Germline assignment: CDR1 SGHRS and CDR2 YFSETQ. Trimming left V 4 bases short and J 6 bases short, with 14 bases between. The CDR3 is made up of 14 amino acids. CDR3 DNA: TGCGCCAGCAGCAGGGTTGTTGACGGCAATGAGCAGTTCTTC. Encoded protein: CASSRVVDGNEQFF.

This clonotype occurred many times. CDR3 bases: TGCAGCGTTGCTGGGGGACAGGGATGGGACACCGGGGAGCTGTTTTTT. Amino acid sequence: CSVAGGQGWDTGELFF. The rearrangement links TRBV29-1 to TRBJ2-2; 9 bases align to TRBD1. Germline loops: CDR1 SQVTM, CDR2 ANQGSEA. This CDR3 has 16 amino acids. With 4 bases clipped from V and 3 bases from J, the junction kept 9 bases outside the gene matches.

This clonotype was detected ten times or more. The chain joins TRBV28 to TRBJ1-1; TRBD1 matches 9 bases. The CDR3 extends over 18 amino acids. V lost 4 bases and J lost 1; bases outside the gene matches: 13. Germline CDR1 is MDHEN and CDR2 is SYDVKM. The DNA for the CDR3 is TGTGCCAGCAGTTCCCAAACCCAACGGACAGGGGCGAACACTGAAGCTTTCTTT. Translating gives CASSSQTQRTGANTEAFF.

This clonotype was counted ten times or more. The rearrangement links TRBV12-3 or TRBV12-4 to TRBJ2-1, with 10 bases identical to TRBD2. CDR3 size: 16 residues. V lost 4 bases and J lost 2; bases outside the gene matches: 5. CDR3 sequence reads: CASSSFSGRAYNEQFF. The CDR3 DNA sequence: TGTGCCAGCAGTTCTTTCAGCGGGAGGGCCTACAATGAGCAGTTCTTC.

This clonotype has more than one count but fewer than ten. CDR3 DNA sequence: TGCAGCGTCGATCGCAACTCTTGGGGCTACACCTTC. Its protein is CSVDRNSWGYTF. The chain links TRBV29-1 to TRBJ1-2; D is unresolved. Germline CDR1 is SQVTM and CDR2 is ANQGSEA. This CDR3 comprises 12 residues. V was trimmed by 6 bases and J by 8 bases, leaving 16 bases between them.

Ten or more counts support this clonotype. The V gene is TRBV12-3 or TRBV12-4, the J gene TRBJ2-7; D is perhaps TRBD2 (6 bases). V was cut by 5 bases and J by 10 bases, with 18 bases left in between. This CDR3 has 13 amino acids. CDR3: CASSMGQGGRQYF. Here the CDR3 DNA reads TGTGCCAGCAGTATGGGTCAGGGAGGACGCCAGTACTTC.

At least ten counts were recorded for this clonotype. The V gene is TRBV6-2 or TRBV6-3, the J gene TRBJ1-3; D is undetermined. V was pared by 2 bases and J by 0 bases, with 14 bases between. Germline V gives CDR1 MNHEY, CDR2 SVGEGT. The CDR3 is made up of 17 amino acids. The CDR3 region has the DNA TGTGCCAGCAGTTACCCCGTCTTGGACCTCTCTGGAAACACCATATATTTT. It encodes CASSYPVLDLSGNTIYF.

This clonotype has only a few counts. This chain joins TRBV6-1 and TRBJ2-6, with TRBD1 matching over 7 bases. J gave up 0 bases and V 6 bases, and 11 bases lay outside the gene matches. This CDR3 contains 18 residues. Germline V CDR1 and CDR2: MNHNS, SASEGT. The CDR3 DNA reads TGTGCCAGCAGGCGCCTAGGGACAGCAGTCTCTGGGGCCAACGTCCTGACTTTC. This codes for CASRRLGTAVSGANVLTF.

The chain uses TRBV11-2 and TRBJ2-7; 16 bases fit TRBD2. The V gene end was trimmed by 5 bases and the J gene end by 3 bases; junction bases not matched to a gene: 4. The germline CDR1 and CDR2 sequences are SGHAT and FQNNGV. The CDR3 has 16 amino acids. The CDR3 DNA follows: TGTGCCAGCAGCCCGGGACTAGCGGGAGGGGGCTACGAGCAGTACTTC. Encoded protein: CASSPGLAGGGYEQYF.

The rearrangement uses TRBV7-2 and TRBJ1-1; D uncertain. CDR1 and CDR2 (germline): SGHTA, FQGNSA. The CDR3 covers 15 residues. Trimming cost V 5 bases and J 1 base, with 14 bases left between them. CDR3 nucleotide sequence: TGTGCCAGCAGCCTCCCAGTTAGACAGAACACTGAAGCTTTCTTT. The encoded protein is CASSLPVRQNTEAFF.

The rearrangement uses TRBV19 and TRBJ1-1; TRBD1 aligns across 9 bases. The CDR3 covers 16 residues. Germline-derived CDR1 and CDR2 are LNHDA and SQIVND (reference sequence). V was clipped by 6 bases and J by 0 bases; unmatched bases: 8. This chain's CDR3 is CASRWTGEPMNTEAFF. CDR3 DNA: TGTGCCAGTAGATGGACAGGGGAGCCTATGAACACTGAAGCTTTCTTT.

The rearrangement uses TRBV2 and TRBJ1-4, with D unclear. The CDR3 has 13 amino acids. V shed 7 bases and J shed 1 base, with 7 bases lying between them. The germline V gene has CDR1 SNHLY and CDR2 FYNNEI. The CDR3 protein is CASKRGTNEKLFF. The CDR3 bases are TGTGCCAGCAAACGGGGAACTAATGAAAAACTGTTTTTT.

At least ten counts were recorded for this clonotype. The CDR3 reads CASSPVAGGSHYEQYF. The CDR3 DNA is TGCGCCAGCAGCCCCGTAGCGGGGGGATCCCACTACGAGCAGTACTTC. The chain combines TRBV4-1 with TRBJ2-7; 10 bases are shared with TRBD2. The trim removed 4 bases at V and 3 bases at J, leaving 9 bases unmatched. CDR1 MGHRA and CDR2 YSYEKL come from the germline V gene. The CDR3 is 16 amino acids.

This clonotype was seen once. This sequence joins TRBV20-1 and TRBJ1-5; D unresolved. CDR1 and CDR2 (germline): DFQATT, SNEGSKA (reference sequence). The CDR3 length is 12 residues. V was trimmed by 8 bases and J by 2 bases, leaving 10 bases between them. The CDR3 reads CSTVVGNQPQHF. CDR3 nucleotide sequence: TGCAGTACCGTCGTGGGCAATCAGCCCCAGCATTTT.